This TCR beta chain is from a study of blood T cell repertoires in COVID-19. Trimming cost V 2 bases and J 5 bases, with 24 bases left between them. Germline V gene data show CDR1 as MNHNS and CDR2 as SASEGT. This CDR3 spans 19 amino acids. In the original analysis: Estimation of nucleated cell counts relied on the amplification of reference gene primers. Sequenced by immunoSEQ multiplex PCR; TCRdb stores in-frame clones only, minus some. V and J calls and clone size are those listed in that table; D and trimming were worked out from the DNA. The sample lists 330,000 or so clones, about 87% seen once, with 9.9% in the top ten.

This TCR derives from a man under 40 with COVID-19, enrolled during active disease. V usage is TRBV6-1 and J usage is TRBJ2-2, with a tentative D call TRBD2 (6 bases). Material: peripheral blood. The CDR3 region is CASSEWNSGLGRWTGELFF. In DNA form, the CDR3 reads TGTGCCAGCAGTGAATGGAACAGCGGCCTAGGGAGGTGGACCGGGGAGCTGTTTTTT.